This is a list of T cell receptor beta chains from one sample in a study of cytomegalovirus exposure and HLA in healthy donors. Data came from immunoSEQ multiplex PCR; TCRdb stores just in-frame clones and leaves some out. The data show approximately 150,000 clones, 77% seen once. Sequencing input: PBMCs. These receptors were taken from a woman aged 30 to 39 in good health and CMV-seronegative. Both conserved end residues are part of each CDR3. Fields, in order: clone size, D gene, J gene, V gene, CDR3 protein, CDR3 DNA. D genes are given only for firm matches. Clone size is not always given. Where it is, it says once, few, many or a class for expanded clones.

abundance: once
d_gene: -
j_gene: TRBJ1-1
v_gene: TRBV5-1
CDR3aa: CASSLNVVLNTEAFF
CDR3nt: TGCGCCAGCAGCTTGAATGTAGTTTTGAACACTGAAGCTTTCTTT

abundance: -
d_gene: TRBD2
j_gene: TRBJ2-7
v_gene: TRBV19
CDR3aa: CASSGTSGYYEQYF
CDR3nt: TGTGCCAGTAGTGGAACTAGCGGGTACTACGAGCAGTACTTC

abundance: -
d_gene: TRBD1
j_gene: TRBJ2-5
v_gene: TRBV29-1
CDR3aa: CSVAGGGKETQYF
CDR3nt: TGCAGCGTTGCAGGGGGCGGTAAGGAGACCCAGTACTTC

abundance: -
d_gene: -
j_gene: TRBJ1-2
v_gene: TRBV19
CDR3aa: CATLDSFYGYTF
CDR3nt: TGTGCCACCTTAGACAGCTTCTATGGCTACACCTTC

abundance: -
d_gene: -
j_gene: TRBJ1-5
v_gene: TRBV2
CDR3aa: CASTGTRGNQPQHF
CDR3nt: TGTGCCAGCACAGGAACAAGGGGGAATCAGCCCCAGCATTTT

abundance: -
d_gene: -
j_gene: TRBJ2-5
v_gene: TRBV21-1
CDR3aa: CASSNRAGGKDPQETQYF
CDR3nt: TGTGCCAGCAGCAACCGGGCGGGAGGGAAAGACCCCCAAGAGACCCAGTACTTC

abundance: -
d_gene: -
j_gene: TRBJ2-7
v_gene: TRBV27
CDR3aa: CASSSADWSGAYEQYF
CDR3nt: TGTGCCAGCAGTTCCGCTGACTGGAGTGGCGCCTACGAGCAGTACTTC

abundance: -
d_gene: TRBD2
j_gene: TRBJ2-1
v_gene: TRBV4-2
CDR3aa: CASSQDLRREGLDNEQFF
CDR3nt: TGTGCCAGCAGCCAAGATCTTCGACGGGAGGGCCTAGACAATGAGCAGTTCTTC

abundance: -
d_gene: TRBD1
j_gene: TRBJ1-1
v_gene: TRBV29-1
CDR3aa: CSVDKQGGGTEAFF
CDR3nt: TGCAGCGTTGACAAACAGGGGGGTGGCACTGAAGCTTTCTTT

abundance: -
d_gene: -
j_gene: TRBJ1-3
v_gene: TRBV7-6
CDR3aa: CASSSWAGSSGNTIYF
CDR3nt: TGTGCCAGCAGCTCCTGGGCGGGGAGCTCTGGAAACACCATATATTTT

abundance: -
d_gene: TRBD2
j_gene: TRBJ2-3
v_gene: TRBV27
CDR3aa: CASSTGLATDTQYF
CDR3nt: TGTGCCAGCAGTACGGGACTAGCGACAGATACGCAGTATTTT

abundance: -
d_gene: -
j_gene: TRBJ1-2
v_gene: TRBV19
CDR3aa: CASSPPSYYGYTF
CDR3nt: TGTGCCAGTAGCCCCCCCTCGTACTATGGCTACACCTTC

abundance: -
d_gene: -
j_gene: TRBJ1-2
v_gene: TRBV5-4
CDR3aa: CASSLWAEVLSYTF
CDR3nt: TGTGCCAGCAGCCTTTGGGCGGAGGTTTTGAGCTACACCTTC

abundance: -
d_gene: -
j_gene: TRBJ1-2
v_gene: TRBV7-2
CDR3aa: CASSTERGGVTYGYTF
CDR3nt: TGTGCCAGCAGCACAGAGAGGGGGGGCGTTACCTATGGCTACACCTTC

abundance: -
d_gene: -
j_gene: TRBJ2-7
v_gene: TRBV28
CDR3aa: CASSLPSTGRDEQYF
CDR3nt: TGTGCCAGCAGTTTACCCTCGACAGGTAGGGACGAGCAGTACTTC

abundance: -
d_gene: -
j_gene: TRBJ2-3
v_gene: TRBV18
CDR3aa: CASSPYTDTQYF
CDR3nt: TGTGCCAGCTCACCCTACACAGATACGCAGTATTTT

abundance: -
d_gene: -
j_gene: TRBJ2-7
v_gene: TRBV25-1
CDR3aa: CASSERQGSRRYEQYF
CDR3nt: TGTGCCAGCAGTGAACGGCAGGGATCCAGAAGGTACGAGCAGTACTTC

abundance: few
d_gene: TRBD1
j_gene: TRBJ1-1
v_gene: TRBV28
CDR3aa: CASSFGDRGDFGAFF
CDR3nt: TGTGCCAGCAGTTTCGGGGACAGGGGAGATTTTGGGGCTTTCTTT

abundance: -
d_gene: -
j_gene: TRBJ1-1
v_gene: TRBV2
CDR3aa: CASSGRYDRMNTEAFF
CDR3nt: TGTGCCAGCAGTGGGCGGTACGACAGAATGAACACTGAAGCTTTCTTT

abundance: -
d_gene: -
j_gene: TRBJ2-2
v_gene: TRBV4-2
CDR3aa: CASSQETSQNTGELFF
CDR3nt: TGTGCCAGCAGCCAAGAAACTAGCCAAAACACCGGGGAGCTGTTTTTT

abundance: -
d_gene: TRBD1
j_gene: TRBJ2-7
v_gene: TRBV6-1
CDR3aa: CASSIDRGRYEQYF
CDR3nt: TGTGCCAGCAGTATAGACAGGGGGCGATACGAGCAGTACTTC

abundance: -
d_gene: TRBD2
j_gene: TRBJ2-3
v_gene: TRBV29-1
CDR3aa: CSPSPRAGEGTQYF
CDR3nt: TGCAGCCCCAGCCCTAGAGCGGGAGAGGGTACGCAGTATTTT

abundance: -
d_gene: TRBD2
j_gene: TRBJ2-5
v_gene: TRBV5-8
CDR3aa: CASRGGEETQYF
CDR3nt: TGTGCCAGCCGCGGGGGGGAAGAGACCCAGTACTTC

abundance: -
d_gene: TRBD1
j_gene: TRBJ2-2
v_gene: TRBV6-1
CDR3aa: CASTLNRGRELFF
CDR3nt: TGTGCCAGCACCCTGAACAGGGGAAGGGAGCTGTTTTTT

abundance: -
d_gene: TRBD2
j_gene: TRBJ2-3
v_gene: TRBV28
CDR3aa: CASSFSTAGGPDTQYF
CDR3nt: TGTGCCAGCAGTTTCTCCACAGCGGGAGGCCCAGATACGCAGTATTTT

abundance: once
d_gene: TRBD1
j_gene: TRBJ1-2
v_gene: TRBV7-9
CDR3aa: CASSFGTENYGYTF
CDR3nt: TGTGCCAGCAGCTTCGGGACAGAGAACTATGGCTACACCTTC

abundance: -
d_gene: TRBD2
j_gene: TRBJ2-2
v_gene: TRBV6-5
CDR3aa: CASSLRGDTGELFF
CDR3nt: TGTGCCAGCAGTCTACGGGGGGACACCGGGGAGCTGTTTTTT

abundance: -
d_gene: -
j_gene: TRBJ1-1
v_gene: TRBV5-1
CDR3aa: CASLVGDGTEAFF
CDR3nt: TGCGCCAGCCTGGTAGGGGATGGCACTGAAGCTTTCTTT

abundance: -
d_gene: -
j_gene: TRBJ1-1
v_gene: TRBV5-5
CDR3aa: CASSFLQGDTEAFF
CDR3nt: TGTGCCAGCAGCTTCTTGCAGGGTGACACTGAAGCTTTCTTT

abundance: -
d_gene: TRBD2
j_gene: TRBJ2-1
v_gene: TRBV6-6
CDR3aa: CASRIAGGLLAEQFF
CDR3nt: TGTGCCAGCAGAATAGCGGGAGGGCTATTGGCTGAGCAGTTCTTC

abundance: once
d_gene: -
j_gene: TRBJ1-3
v_gene: TRBV7-3
CDR3aa: CAGSRRNTIYF
CDR3nt: TGTGCCGGGAGTAGGAGAAACACCATATATTTT

abundance: -
d_gene: -
j_gene: TRBJ2-1
v_gene: TRBV6-1
CDR3aa: CASSDNLGGDPFYNEQFF
CDR3nt: TGTGCCAGCAGTGACAACCTTGGGGGCGACCCCTTTTACAATGAGCAGTTCTTC

abundance: -
d_gene: -
j_gene: TRBJ2-7
v_gene: TRBV11-3
CDR3aa: CASSFDFSSSYEQYF
CDR3nt: TGTGCCAGCAGCTTTGACTTTTCTAGCTCCTACGAGCAGTACTTC

abundance: -
d_gene: TRBD1
j_gene: TRBJ2-7
v_gene: TRBV5-1
CDR3aa: CASSMGQGRSYEQYF
CDR3nt: TGCGCCAGCAGCATGGGACAGGGTCGGTCCTACGAGCAGTACTTC

abundance: -
d_gene: TRBD2
j_gene: TRBJ2-1
v_gene: TRBV6-1
CDR3aa: CASRFSGRNEQFF
CDR3nt: TGTGCCAGCAGGTTTAGCGGGAGGAATGAGCAGTTCTTC

abundance: -
d_gene: TRBD1
j_gene: TRBJ1-1
v_gene: TRBV20-1
CDR3aa: CSESDRGLAFF
CDR3nt: TGCAGTGAATCAGACAGGGGGCTAGCTTTCTTT

abundance: -
d_gene: TRBD2
j_gene: TRBJ2-1
v_gene: TRBV5-1
CDR3aa: CASSLEGGLAASYNEQFF
CDR3nt: TGCGCCAGCAGCTTGGAGGGCGGGCTAGCGGCTTCCTACAATGAGCAGTTCTTC

abundance: -
d_gene: -
j_gene: TRBJ2-1
v_gene: TRBV30
CDR3aa: CAWNPRSYNEQFF
CDR3nt: TGTGCCTGGAACCCGAGATCTTACAATGAGCAGTTCTTC

abundance: -
d_gene: TRBD2
j_gene: TRBJ2-7
v_gene: TRBV9
CDR3aa: CASSVGGGGYEQYF
CDR3nt: TGTGCCAGCAGCGTAGGGGGGGGAGGCTACGAGCAGTACTTC

abundance: once
d_gene: -
j_gene: TRBJ1-6
v_gene: TRBV27
CDR3aa: CASSLLFDTASYSPLHF
CDR3nt: TGTGCCAGCAGTTTACTCTTTGACACAGCAAGCTATTCACCCCTCCACTTT

abundance: -
d_gene: -
j_gene: TRBJ2-4
v_gene: TRBV19
CDR3aa: CASSHPRVDKNIQYF
CDR3nt: TGTGCCAGTAGTCATCCCAGGGTAGACAAAAACATTCAGTACTTC

abundance: once
d_gene: TRBD2
j_gene: TRBJ2-1
v_gene: TRBV6-5
CDR3aa: CASSYFGGSSYNEQFF
CDR3nt: TGTGCCAGCAGTTACTTCGGGGGGTCCTCCTACAATGAGCAGTTCTTC

abundance: -
d_gene: TRBD1
j_gene: TRBJ2-7
v_gene: TRBV28
CDR3aa: CASRVGTGGLASQYF
CDR3nt: TGTGCCAGCAGGGTCGGGACAGGGGGTCTGGCCTCTCAGTACTTC

abundance: -
d_gene: TRBD1
j_gene: TRBJ2-7
v_gene: TRBV5-4
CDR3aa: CASSWNRGVREQYF
CDR3nt: TGTGCCAGCAGCTGGAACAGGGGAGTGAGGGAGCAGTACTTC